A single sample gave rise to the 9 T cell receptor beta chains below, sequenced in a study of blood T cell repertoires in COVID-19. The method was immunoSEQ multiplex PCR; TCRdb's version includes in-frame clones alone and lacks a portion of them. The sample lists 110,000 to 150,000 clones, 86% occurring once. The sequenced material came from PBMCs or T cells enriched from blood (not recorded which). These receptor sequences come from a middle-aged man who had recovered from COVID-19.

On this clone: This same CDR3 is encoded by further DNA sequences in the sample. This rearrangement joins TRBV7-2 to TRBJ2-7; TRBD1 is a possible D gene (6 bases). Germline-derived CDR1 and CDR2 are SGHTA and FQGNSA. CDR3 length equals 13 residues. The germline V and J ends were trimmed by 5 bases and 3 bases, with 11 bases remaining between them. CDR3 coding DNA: TGTGCCAGCAGCCCCCGGACAGACTACGAGCAGTACGTC. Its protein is CASSPRTDYEQYV.

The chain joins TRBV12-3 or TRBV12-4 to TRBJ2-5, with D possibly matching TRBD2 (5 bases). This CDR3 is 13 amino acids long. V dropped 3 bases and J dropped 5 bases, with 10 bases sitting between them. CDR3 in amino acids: CASSFRPGETQYF. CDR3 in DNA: TGTGCCAGCAGTTTCCGACCGGGGGAGACCCAGTACTTC.

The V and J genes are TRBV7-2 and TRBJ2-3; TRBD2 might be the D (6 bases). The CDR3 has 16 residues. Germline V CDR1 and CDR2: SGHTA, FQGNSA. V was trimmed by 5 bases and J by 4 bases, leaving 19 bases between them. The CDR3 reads CASSLLADIGADTQYF. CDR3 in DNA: TGTGCCAGCAGCCTACTAGCTGACATTGGCGCAGATACGCAGTATTTT.

CDR3 nucleotides: TGTGCCAGCAGTTTTAGTGAGCGACTAGTCTCCTACGAGCAGTACTTC. Its protein product is CASSFSERLVSYEQYF. This chain links TRBV28 with TRBJ2-7; a weak D match, TRBD2 (6 bases). Per germline, CDR1 MDHEN and CDR2 SYDVKM. CDR3 length equals 16 residues. Between the trimmed V and J ends, which lost 3 bases and 0 bases, there was a span of 15 bases.

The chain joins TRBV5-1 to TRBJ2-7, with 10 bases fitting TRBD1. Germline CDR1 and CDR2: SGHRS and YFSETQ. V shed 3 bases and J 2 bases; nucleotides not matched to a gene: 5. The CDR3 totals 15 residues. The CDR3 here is CASSSGQGGTYEQYF. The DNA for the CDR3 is TGCGCCAGCAGCTCCGGACAGGGGGGAACCTACGAGCAGTACTTC.

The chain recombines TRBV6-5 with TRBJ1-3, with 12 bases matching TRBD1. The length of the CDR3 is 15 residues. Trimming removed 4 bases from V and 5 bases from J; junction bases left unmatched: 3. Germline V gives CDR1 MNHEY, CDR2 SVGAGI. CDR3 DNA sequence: TGTGCCAGCAGTTCCGGGACAGGGGGCAGAAACACCATATATTTT. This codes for CASSSGTGGRNTIYF.

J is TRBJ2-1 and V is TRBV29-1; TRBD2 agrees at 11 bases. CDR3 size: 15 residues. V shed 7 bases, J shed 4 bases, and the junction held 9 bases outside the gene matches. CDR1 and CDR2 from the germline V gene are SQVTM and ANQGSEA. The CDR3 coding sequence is TGCAGCGGAATTCCGGGACTAGCGGTTTACAATGAGCAGTTCTTC. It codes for CSGIPGLAVYNEQFF.

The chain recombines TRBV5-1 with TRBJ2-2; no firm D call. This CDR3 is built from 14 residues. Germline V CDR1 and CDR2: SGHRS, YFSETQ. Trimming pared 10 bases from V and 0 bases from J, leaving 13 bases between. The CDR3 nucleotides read TGCGCCGTGAGTGGGCAAACGAACACCGGGGAGCTGTTTTTT. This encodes CAVSGQTNTGELFF. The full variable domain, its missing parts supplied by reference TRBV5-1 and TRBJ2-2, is KAGVTQTPRYLIKTRGQQVTLSCSPISGHRSVSWYQQTPGQGLQFLFEYFSETQRNKGNFPGRFSGRQFSNSRSEMNVSTLELGDSALYLCAVSGQTNTGELFFGEGSRLTVL.

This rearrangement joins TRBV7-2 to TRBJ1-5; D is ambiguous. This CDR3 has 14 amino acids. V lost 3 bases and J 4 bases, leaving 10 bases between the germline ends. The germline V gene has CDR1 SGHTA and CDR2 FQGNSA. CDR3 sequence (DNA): TGTGCCAGCAGCTTCCACTCCTTAAATCAGCCCCAGCATTTT. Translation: CASSFHSLNQPQHF.